These 26 T cell receptor beta chains originate from one sample sequenced in a study of cytomegalovirus exposure and HLA in healthy donors. PCR was performed using 60 Vbeta and 13 Jbeta primers. Profiled with immunoSEQ multiplex PCR; TCRdb holds only in-frame clones, not every one. There are 150,000 to 200,000 clones in the sample; approximately 84% occur only once, and more than 2% lies in the top ten. The specimen sequenced was PBMCs. The receptors come from a man aged 18 to 30 in good health and CMV-seropositive.

This chain joins TRBV5-4 and TRBJ2-2, with TRBD1 identical over 7 bases. The germline gives CDR1 SGHNT, CDR2 YYREEE (reference sequence). The ends lost 6 bases at V and 6 bases at J; junction bases unmatched: 8. This CDR3 is built from 14 residues. CDR3 DNA sequence: TGTGCCAGCACCCTGGGACAGTCGGCCGGGGAGCTGTTTTTT. Its translation: CASTLGQSAGELFF.

This sequence joins TRBV5-1 and TRBJ1-2, with a possible D match to TRBD1 (6 bases). Germline lookup yields CDR1 SGHRS and CDR2 YFSETQ. This CDR3 is 15 amino acids long. V was trimmed by 4 bases and J by 4 bases, leaving 17 bases between them. The CDR3 sequence: CASSPRTEEGYGYTF. CDR3 DNA: TGCGCCAGCAGCCCCCGGACAGAAGAGGGCTATGGCTACACCTTC.

V gene TRBV5-1 combines with J gene TRBJ1-5; 11 nucleotides align to TRBD1. The J segment lost 1 base and the V segment lost 4 bases, leaving 10 bases of the junction unmatched. The germline V gene has CDR1 SGHRS and CDR2 YFSETQ. The CDR3 is made up of 18 amino acids. The CDR3 here is CASSEAPGTGGSNQPQHF. The CDR3 region has the DNA TGCGCCAGCAGCGAGGCCCCTGGGACAGGGGGAAGCAATCAGCCCCAGCATTTT.

A note on this clone: The final CDR3 position lacks the conserved phenylalanine or tryptophan, pointing to a likely read error. The DNA is omitted, as the CDR3 cannot be located on it reliably, and the CDR3 follows TCRdb's listing. The CDR3 spells CANIHPLGHSNS. V gene TRBV7-9 combines with J gene TRBJ1-6; the table gives TRBD1 as D, unverified against the DNA. Germline CDR1 reads SEHNR; CDR2 reads FQNEAQ (reference sequence). The CDR3 is 12 amino acids long, termini counted.

The chain links TRBV6-6 to TRBJ2-7; possible D gene TRBD2, 5 bases. V was pared by 2 bases and J by 7 bases, with 12 bases between. This CDR3 region has 13 residues. CDR1 is MNHNY and CDR2 is SVGAGI in the germline V gene (reference sequence). The CDR3 DNA reads as TGTGCCAGCAGTTACGCAAACCGGGGAGAGCAGTACTTC. This gives the protein CASSYANRGEQYF.

This clone has a count of ten or more. The chain uses TRBV4-1 and TRBJ2-7; D is possibly TRBD1 (5 bases). CDR1 and CDR2 from the germline V gene are MGHRA and YSYEKL. V dropped 1 base and J dropped 5 bases, with 18 bases sitting between them. CDR3 length: 16 residues. The CDR3 bases are TGCGCCAGCAGCCAAGGGGGCCAACAGGTTGTCCACGAGCAGTACTTC. It codes for CASSQGGQQVVHEQYF.

The chain recombines TRBV6-5 with TRBJ1-4; D may be TRBD1 (5 bases). The CDR3 contains 14 residues. The V gene lost 0 bases and the J gene lost 8 bases, with 10 bases spanning the gap. Germline lookup yields CDR1 MNHEY and CDR2 SVGAGI. CDR3 nucleotides: TGTGCCAGCAGTTACTCAGGGGCAGCGGAAAAACTGTTTTTT. Translation gives CASSYSGAAEKLFF.

The rearrangement links TRBV7-2 to TRBJ1-5; maybe TRBD1 (5 bases). Per the germline V gene, CDR1 is SGHTA and CDR2 is FQGNSA. This CDR3 spans 15 amino acids. Trimming took 1 base from V and 2 from J, leaving 9 bases between them. CDR3 protein: CASSLEWGGNQPQHF. The CDR3 coding sequence is TGTGCCAGCAGCTTAGAGTGGGGGGGCAATCAGCCCCAGCATTTT. Together with reference TRBV7-2 and TRBJ1-5, the CDR3 gives the full variable domain: GAGVSQSPSNKVTEKGKDVELRCDPISGHTALYWYRQSLGQGLEFLIYFQGNSAPDKSGLPSDRFSAERTGGSVSTLTIQRTQQEDSAVYLCASSLEWGGNQPQHFGDGTRLSIL.

This chain joins TRBV27 and TRBJ2-2, with D tentatively TRBD2 (7 bases). This CDR3 is built from 17 residues. Germline lookup yields CDR1 MNHEY and CDR2 SMNVEV (reference sequence). Trimming left V 0 bases short and J 3 bases short, with 14 bases between. The CDR3 region is CASSLSSAGAYTGELFF. The CDR3 DNA sequence: TGTGCCAGCAGTTTATCCTCCGCGGGGGCCTACACCGGGGAGCTGTTTTTT.

This clone was detected a few times. The chain recombines TRBV7-9 with TRBJ1-3; TRBD1 matches 8 bases. Germline V gene sequence: CDR1 SEHNR, CDR2 FQNEAQ (reference sequence). CDR3 length equals 16 residues. The V gene end was trimmed by 3 bases and the J gene end by 4 bases; junction bases not matched to a gene: 8. DNA of the CDR3: TGTGCCAGCAGCTTCTCGTACTGGACAGGGGGAAACACCATATATTTT. Its translation is CASSFSYWTGGNTIYF.

This clone occurred once. This chain links TRBV11-2 with TRBJ2-7; a weak D match, TRBD2 (6 bases). This CDR3 has 15 amino acids. CDR1 is SGHAT and CDR2 is FQNNGV in the germline V gene. Trimming cost V 6 bases and J 2 bases, with 17 bases left between them. The CDR3 DNA sequence: TGTGCCAGCAGTAGAACCGGGGGAACAGCCTACGAGCAGTACTTC. Its protein is CASSRTGGTAYEQYF.

This clone was observed a handful of times. The chain joins TRBV10-1 to TRBJ1-6; possibly TRBD1 for D (5 bases). This CDR3 is 16 amino acids long. CDR1 is WNHNN and CDR2 is SYGVQD in the germline V gene (reference sequence). V lost 4 bases, J lost 6 bases, and 16 bases lay in between. DNA of the CDR3: TGCGCCAGCAGTGGGAAAAGGGGCGGCTTTAATTCACCCCTCCACTTT. Residues: CASSGKRGGFNSPLHF.

This clone has only one observation. The chain combines TRBV15 with TRBJ1-2, with D uncertain. The ends were cut back, 0 bases at V and 4 bases at J, with 12 bases in the middle. Germline CDR1 reads LNHNV; CDR2 reads YYDKDF (reference sequence). CDR3 length: 15 amino acids. CDR3 bases: TGTGCCACCAGCAGAGATGGGCGGGAGCGCTATGGCTACACCTTC. This codes for CATSRDGRERYGYTF.

This clone was recorded once. The V gene is TRBV7-9, the J gene TRBJ1-4; 7 positions agree with TRBD1. The V gene's germline CDR1 is SEHNR and CDR2 FQNEAQ (reference sequence). Unmatched junction bases numbered 3, after V lost 5 bases and J lost 3 bases. The length of the CDR3 is 14 residues. CDR3 coding DNA: TGTGCCAGCAGCACCGGGACAGCTAATGAAAAACTGTTTTTT. It codes for CASSTGTANEKLFF.

The chain recombines TRBV9 with TRBJ1-6; no clear D. V was trimmed by 4 bases and J by 9 bases, leaving 17 bases between them. The V gene's germline CDR1 is SGDLS and CDR2 YYNGEE. This CDR3 region has 15 residues. The CDR3 DNA is TGTGCCAGCAGCCCGAGGACGGGATTCGCTTCACCCCTCCACTTT. It encodes CASSPRTGFASPLHF.

This clone turned up a few times. The chain uses TRBV4-3 and TRBJ1-4, with D possibly TRBD1 on 6 matching bases. Trimming stripped 0 bases from V and 8 bases from J, with 16 bases between. This CDR3 comprises 16 residues. Germline V gene sequence: CDR1 LGHNA, CDR2 YSLEER. Written as DNA, the CDR3 is TGCGCCAGCAGCCAAGATTTCCCAGGGGCAAAAGAAAAACTGTTTTTT. Protein: CASSQDFPGAKEKLFF.

The rearrangement links TRBV7-2 to TRBJ2-5; possibly TRBD1 for D (6 bases). Gene TRBJ2-7 matches the end of the DNA better, so the J call may be wrong. This CDR3 is built from 14 residues. CDR1 SGHTA and CDR2 FQGNSA come from the germline V gene. Here the CDR3 reads CASSPGQTYYEQYF. The DNA for the CDR3 is TGTGCCAGCAGCCCCGGACAGACCTACTACGAGCAGTACTTC.

The CDR3, as DNA: TGTGCCAGCAGCCAACGCCCCCTACAGGGTTTCGGGGATGAAAAACTGTTTTTT. Translating it yields CASSQRPLQGFGDEKLFF. This chain connects TRBV4-2 to TRBJ1-4; D might be TRBD1 (6 bases). Trimming shortened V by 2 bases and J by 6 bases, and 22 bases separated the two germline ends. In germline, CDR1 is LGHNA, CDR2 YNFKEQ. There are 18 residues in the CDR3.

The chain uses TRBV7-2 and TRBJ1-6; the match to TRBD1 covers 9 bases. The CDR3 runs to 15 residues. V was pared by 2 bases and J by 6 bases, with 2 bases of the junction left unmatched. Germline V gene data show CDR1 as SGHTA and CDR2 as FQGNSA. This CDR3 reads CASSLRQGGNSPLHF. The CDR3 coding sequence is TGTGCCAGCAGCTTACGACAGGGGGGTAATTCACCCCTCCACTTT.

The rearrangement uses TRBV19 and TRBJ2-4; the D gene is possibly TRBD1 (7 bases). CDR3 length equals 11 residues. Germline V gives CDR1 LNHDA, CDR2 SQIVND (reference sequence). V was clipped by 11 bases and J by 12 bases, with 17 bases between them. CDR3 residues: CAVGGWDSQYF. Written as DNA, the CDR3 is TGTGCCGTGGGGGGATGGGACAGTCAGTACTTC.

This chain joins TRBV7-9 and TRBJ2-5; 7 bases match TRBD1. The CDR3 spans 16 residues. With V trimmed by 5 bases and J by 0 bases, 9 bases remained unmatched. Germline values: CDR1 SEHNR, CDR2 FQNEAQ (reference sequence). The DNA of the CDR3 is TGTGCCAGCAGCCGCACAAAGACAGGGAACCAAGAGACCCAGTACTTC. Encoded protein: CASSRTKTGNQETQYF.

The rearrangement uses TRBV30 and TRBJ1-2; 8 bases are a match to TRBD1. The CDR3 totals 13 residues. CDR1 and CDR2 (germline): GTSNPN, SVGIG (reference sequence). The V and J ends lost 5 bases and 7 bases, in that order; junction bases with no gene match: 9. The CDR3 DNA is TGTGCCTGGGGCCGGGACAGGCCCTTTGGCTACACCTTC. Translating it yields CAWGRDRPFGYTF.

This clone was found a few times. The rearrangement joins TRBV15 to TRBJ1-6; D not resolved. This CDR3 contains 15 residues. Germline V gene sequence: CDR1 LNHNV, CDR2 YYDKDF (reference sequence). Trimming removed 0 bases at V and 9 bases at J, with 12 bases between. The CDR3 DNA sequence: TGTGCCACCAGCAGAGATCCCGGTCCTGGTTCACCCCTCCACTTT. Its protein product is CATSRDPGPGSPLHF.

There are a few counts of this clone. J is TRBJ1-2 and V is TRBV10-3, with D hard to call. Trimming took off 4 bases at V and 4 bases at J, with 10 bases between the two ends. The CDR3 is 13 residues long. CDR1 is ENHRY, CDR2 SYGVKD, per germline. The CDR3 DNA follows: TGTGCCATCAGTGTCGCGGAGGGCTATGGCTACACCTTC. Residues: CAISVAEGYGYTF.

The chain combines TRBV7-8 with TRBJ1-2; D might be TRBD1 (6 bases). Trimming cost V 6 bases and J 5 bases, with 19 bases left between them. Germline CDR1 is SGHVS and CDR2 is FQNEAQ. The CDR3 is 15 amino acids. Here the CDR3 reads CASRPYGAGAYGYTF. DNA of the CDR3: TGTGCCAGCAGACCCTACGGGGCGGGGGCATATGGCTACACCTTC.

The rearrangement joins TRBV5-4 to TRBJ1-1; TRBD1 might be the D (5 bases). The germline V and J ends were trimmed by 0 bases and 0 bases, with 9 bases remaining between them. The CDR3 extends over 15 amino acids. From germline, CDR1 is SGHNT and CDR2 YYREEE (reference sequence). The CDR3 loop reads CASSLAETVNTEAFF. DNA for the CDR3: TGTGCCAGCAGCTTGGCCGAGACAGTGAACACTGAAGCTTTCTTT.